This T cell receptor (beta chain) stems from a study of blood T cell repertoires in COVID-19. Study-wide background: Both acute and convalescent COVID-19 samples were obtained from the United States, Italy and Spain.

In the study's own analysis: Estimation of nucleated cell counts was performed using reference gene primer amplification. The assay was immunoSEQ multiplex PCR, and TCRdb's table has in-frame clones only and misses some. V, J and clone size were drawn from that table, and D and trimming were deduced from the DNA. The sample has roughly 460,000 clones; 70% to 90% are singletons. Losses at the gene ends were 6 bases for V and 2 bases for J; bases not matched to a gene: 4. In germline, CDR1 is SNHLY, CDR2 FYNNEI. The CDR3 has 15 amino acids. Enrolled during active infection, Seattle patients were then followed longitudinally.

The clonotype was recovered from a man between 18 and 35 years old with COVID-19, enrolled during active disease. The specimen was peripheral blood. The gene calls are TRBV2 and TRBJ2-7, with 13 nucleotides matching TRBD2. CDR3 sequence: CASSELAGGPYEQYF. The CDR3 nucleotides read TGTGCCAGCAGCGAACTAGCGGGAGGGCCCTACGAGCAGTACTTC. Full variable domain (missing parts from reference TRBV2 and TRBJ2-7): EPEVTQTPSHQVTQMGQEVILRCVPISNHLYFYWYRQILGQKVEFLVSFYNNEISEKSEIFDDQFSVERPDGSNFTLKIRSTKLEDSAMYFCASSELAGGPYEQYFGPGTRLTVT.